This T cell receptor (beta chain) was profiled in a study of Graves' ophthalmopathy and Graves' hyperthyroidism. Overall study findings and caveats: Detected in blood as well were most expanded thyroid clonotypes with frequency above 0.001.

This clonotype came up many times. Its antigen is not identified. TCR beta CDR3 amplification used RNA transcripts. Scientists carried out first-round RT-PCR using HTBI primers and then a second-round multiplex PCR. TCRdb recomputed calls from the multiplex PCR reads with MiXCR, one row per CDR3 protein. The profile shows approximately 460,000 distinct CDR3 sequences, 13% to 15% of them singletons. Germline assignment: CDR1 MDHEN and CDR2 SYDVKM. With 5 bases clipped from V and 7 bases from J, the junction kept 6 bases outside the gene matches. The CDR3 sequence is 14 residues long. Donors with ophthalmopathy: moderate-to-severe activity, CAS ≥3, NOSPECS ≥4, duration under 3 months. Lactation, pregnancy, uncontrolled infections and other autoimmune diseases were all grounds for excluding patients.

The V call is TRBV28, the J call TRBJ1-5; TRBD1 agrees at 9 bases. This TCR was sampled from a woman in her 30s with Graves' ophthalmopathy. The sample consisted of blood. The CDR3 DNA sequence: TGTGCCAGCAGTCCCGGACAGGGGCTACAGCCCCAGCATTTT. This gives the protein CASSPGQGLQPQHF.